A single TCR beta chain is shown here with its context. Its matching antigen is unknown. This record belongs to a study of identical twins. General study results and limits: An excess of low generation probability was shown by twin-shared out-of-frame alpha sequences. Twins showed weaker excess sharing in their beta out-of-frame sequences. The more abundant beta clonotypes in cord blood had fewer insertions, and memory repertoires did not show this.

cDNA carried unique molecular identifiers, and a universal primer site was added by template switching. TCRdb re-derived calls from the 5' RACE reads in MiXCR, one entry per CDR3 protein. The top ten clones hold about 0.3% of a sample with 1.5 million or so distinct CDR3 sequences, 32% of them seen once. Trimming stripped 3 bases from V and 3 bases from J, with 15 bases between. The CDR3 is 16 amino acids. This rearrangement joins TRBV12-3 or TRBV12-4 to TRBJ2-4, with D perhaps matching TRBD1 (6 bases). Specimen: cord blood. The source is a newborn girl in good health. The CDR3 loop reads CASSLLGARVKNIQYF. CDR3 nucleotide sequence: TGTGCCAGCAGTTTGTTGGGGGCGCGTGTCAAAAACATTCAGTACTTC.